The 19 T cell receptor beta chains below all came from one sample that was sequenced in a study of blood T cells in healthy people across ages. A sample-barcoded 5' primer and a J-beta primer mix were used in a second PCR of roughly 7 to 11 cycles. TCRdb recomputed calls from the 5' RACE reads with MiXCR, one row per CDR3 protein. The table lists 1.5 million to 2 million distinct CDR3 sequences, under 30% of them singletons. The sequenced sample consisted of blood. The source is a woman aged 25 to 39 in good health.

CDR3 in DNA: TGTGCCAGCAGCTTAGTGGGCGGGAGGGCCTCACCCCTCCACTTT. It codes for CASSLVGGRASPLHF. This rearrangement joins TRBV7-2 to TRBJ1-6; D not certain. The CDR3 runs to 15 residues. Trimming took off 1 base at V and 10 bases at J, with 14 bases between the two ends. In germline, CDR1 is SGHTA, CDR2 FQGNSA.

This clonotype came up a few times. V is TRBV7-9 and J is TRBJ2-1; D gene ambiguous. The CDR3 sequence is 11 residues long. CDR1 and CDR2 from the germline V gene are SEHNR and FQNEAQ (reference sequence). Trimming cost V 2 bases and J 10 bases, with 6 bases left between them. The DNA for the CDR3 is TGTGCCAGCAGCTTAAACCAGGAGCAGTTCTTC. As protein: CASSLNQEQFF.

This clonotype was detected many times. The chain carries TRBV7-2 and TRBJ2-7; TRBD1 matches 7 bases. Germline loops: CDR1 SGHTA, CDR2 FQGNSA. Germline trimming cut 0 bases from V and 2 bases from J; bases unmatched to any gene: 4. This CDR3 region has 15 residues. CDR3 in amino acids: CASSLARDRAYEQYF. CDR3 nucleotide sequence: TGTGCCAGCAGCTTAGCGAGGGACAGAGCCTACGAGCAGTACTTC.

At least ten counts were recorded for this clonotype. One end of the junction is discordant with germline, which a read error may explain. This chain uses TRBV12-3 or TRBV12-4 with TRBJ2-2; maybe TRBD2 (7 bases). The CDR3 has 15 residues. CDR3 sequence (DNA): TGTGCCAGCAGCTTAGGGGGGGCGAACACCGGGGAGCTGTTTTTT. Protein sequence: CASSLGGANTGELFF.

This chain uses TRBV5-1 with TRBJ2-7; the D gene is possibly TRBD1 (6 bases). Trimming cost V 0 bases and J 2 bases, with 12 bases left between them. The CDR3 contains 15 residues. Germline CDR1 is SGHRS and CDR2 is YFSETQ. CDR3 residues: CASSLVGTPTYEQYF. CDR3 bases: TGCGCCAGCAGCTTGGTAGGGACACCTACCTACGAGCAGTACTTC. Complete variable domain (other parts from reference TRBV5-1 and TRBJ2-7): KAGVTQTPRYLIKTRGQQVTLSCSPISGHRSVSWYQQTPGQGLQFLFEYFSETQRNKGNFPGRFSGRQFSNSRSEMNVSTLELGDSALYLCASSLVGTPTYEQYFGPGTRLTVT.

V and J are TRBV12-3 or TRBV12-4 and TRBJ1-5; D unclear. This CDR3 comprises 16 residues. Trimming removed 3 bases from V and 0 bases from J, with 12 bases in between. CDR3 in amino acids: CASSLEAGHSNQPQHF. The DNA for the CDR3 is TGTGCCAGCAGTTTGGAGGCAGGCCATAGCAATCAGCCCCAGCATTTT.

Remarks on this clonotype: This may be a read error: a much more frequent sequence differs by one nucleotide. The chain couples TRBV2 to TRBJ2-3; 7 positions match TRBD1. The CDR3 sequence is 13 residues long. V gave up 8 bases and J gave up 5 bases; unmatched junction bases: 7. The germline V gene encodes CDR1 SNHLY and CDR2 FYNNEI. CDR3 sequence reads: CASPRGTGDTQYF. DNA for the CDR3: TGTGCCAGCCCCAGGGGGACGGGAGATACGCAGTATTTT.

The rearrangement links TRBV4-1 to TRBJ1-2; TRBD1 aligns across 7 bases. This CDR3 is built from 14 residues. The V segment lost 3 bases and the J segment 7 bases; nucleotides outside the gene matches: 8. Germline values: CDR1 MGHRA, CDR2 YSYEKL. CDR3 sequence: CASSQPTGDGGYTF. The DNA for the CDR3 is TGCGCCAGCAGCCAGCCTACAGGGGACGGTGGCTACACCTTC.

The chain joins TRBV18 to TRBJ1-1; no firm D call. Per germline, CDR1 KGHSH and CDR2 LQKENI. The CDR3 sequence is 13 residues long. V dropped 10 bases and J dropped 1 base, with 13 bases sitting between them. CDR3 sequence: CATSRESNTEAFF. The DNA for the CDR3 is TGTGCCACCTCCCGGGAGTCGAACACTGAAGCTTTCTTT.

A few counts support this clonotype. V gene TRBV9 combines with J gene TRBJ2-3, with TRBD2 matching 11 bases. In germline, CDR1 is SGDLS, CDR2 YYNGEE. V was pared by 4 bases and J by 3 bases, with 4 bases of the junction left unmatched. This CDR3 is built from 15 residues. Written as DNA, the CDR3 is TGTGCCAGCAGCAGGGGACTAGCGGCGACAGATACGCAGTATTTT. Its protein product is CASSRGLAATDTQYF.

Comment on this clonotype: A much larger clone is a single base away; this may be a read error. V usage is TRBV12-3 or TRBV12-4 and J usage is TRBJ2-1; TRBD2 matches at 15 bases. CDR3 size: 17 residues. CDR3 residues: CASSPGTSGGNYNEQVF. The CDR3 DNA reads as TGTGCCAGCAGCCCCGGGACTAGCGGGGGGAACTACAATGAGCAGGTCTTC.

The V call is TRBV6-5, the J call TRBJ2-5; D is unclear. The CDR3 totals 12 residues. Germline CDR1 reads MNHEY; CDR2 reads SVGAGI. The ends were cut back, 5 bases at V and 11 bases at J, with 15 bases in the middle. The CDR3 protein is CASSERLGEQYF. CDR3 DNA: TGTGCCAGCAGTGAACGCCTGGGTGAGCAGTACTTC.

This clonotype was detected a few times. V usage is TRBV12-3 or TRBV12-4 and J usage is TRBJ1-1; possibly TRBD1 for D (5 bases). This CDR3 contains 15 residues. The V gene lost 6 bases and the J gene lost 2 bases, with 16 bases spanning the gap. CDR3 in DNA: TGTGCCAGCAGCCCCCCCCCGGGGGGAAACACTGAAGCTTTCTTT. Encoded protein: CASSPPPGGNTEAFF.

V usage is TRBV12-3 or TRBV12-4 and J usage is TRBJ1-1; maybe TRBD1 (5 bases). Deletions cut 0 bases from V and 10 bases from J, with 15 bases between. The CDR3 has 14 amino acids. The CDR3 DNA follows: TGTGCCAGCAGTTTAGCGACGAGACAGCGGGGAGCTTTCTTT. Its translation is CASSLATRQRGAFF.

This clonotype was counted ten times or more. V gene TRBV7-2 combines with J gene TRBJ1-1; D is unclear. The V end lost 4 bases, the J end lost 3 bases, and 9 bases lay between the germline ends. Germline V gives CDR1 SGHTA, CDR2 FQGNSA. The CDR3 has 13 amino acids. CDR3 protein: CASSYDTYTEAFF. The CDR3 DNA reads TGTGCCAGCAGCTATGACACATACACTGAAGCTTTCTTT.

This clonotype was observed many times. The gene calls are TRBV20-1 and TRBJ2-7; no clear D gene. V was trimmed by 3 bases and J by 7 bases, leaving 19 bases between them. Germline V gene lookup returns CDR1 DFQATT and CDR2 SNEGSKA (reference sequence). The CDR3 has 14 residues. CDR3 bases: TGCAGTGCTAGTCTATCCGACTGGAGTCGAGAGCAGTACTTC. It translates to CSASLSDWSREQYF.

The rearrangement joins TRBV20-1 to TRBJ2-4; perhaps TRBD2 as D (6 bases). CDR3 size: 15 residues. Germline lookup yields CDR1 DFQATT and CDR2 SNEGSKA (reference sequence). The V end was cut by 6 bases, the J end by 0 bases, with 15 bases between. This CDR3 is CSATPSSEAKNIQYF. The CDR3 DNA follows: TGCAGTGCGACCCCCTCTAGCGAAGCCAAAAACATTCAGTACTTC.

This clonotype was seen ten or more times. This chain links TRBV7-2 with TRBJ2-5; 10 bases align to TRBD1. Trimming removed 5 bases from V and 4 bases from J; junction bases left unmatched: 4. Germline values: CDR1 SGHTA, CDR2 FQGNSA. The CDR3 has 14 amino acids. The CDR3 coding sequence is TGTGCCAGCAGCACCGGGACAGGGGTAGAGACCCAGTACTTC. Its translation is CASSTGTGVETQYF.

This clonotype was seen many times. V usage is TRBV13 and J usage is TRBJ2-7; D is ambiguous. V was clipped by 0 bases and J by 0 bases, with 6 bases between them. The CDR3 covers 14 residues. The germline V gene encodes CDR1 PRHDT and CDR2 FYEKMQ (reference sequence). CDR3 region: CASSLGWSSYEQYF. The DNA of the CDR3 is TGTGCCAGCAGCTTAGGTTGGAGCTCCTACGAGCAGTACTTC.